This TCR beta chain was sequenced during a study of blood T cell repertoires in COVID-19. The overall study: Sites in the United States, Italy and Spain provided acute and convalescent COVID-19 samples. Nucleic acid was either cDNA or gDNA, and it came from T cells, B-cell-depleted T cells, or PBMCs.

Germline-derived CDR1 and CDR2 are MDHEN and SYDVKM. This CDR3 region has 14 residues. V lost 5 bases, J lost 5 bases, and 8 bases stayed unmatched. How the authors handled the data: Reference gene primer amplification gave nucleated cell count estimates. Generated by immunoSEQ multiplex PCR, the TCRdb table keeps only in-frame clones and is missing some. V and J calls and clone size come straight from that table; D and trimming were deduced from the DNA. Among some 100,000 clones listed, approximately 87% were seen once. Sequencing input: peripheral blood. The V gene is TRBV28, the J gene TRBJ1-2, with TRBD1 matching 7 bases. The receptor's source is a woman in her fifties or sixties with acute or convalescent COVID-19. CDR3 coding DNA: TGTGCCAGCAGTCTCCCCGGGACAGCATATGGCTACACCTTC. It specifies CASSLPGTAYGYTF.